This T cell receptor beta chain was obtained from a study of blood T cell repertoires in COVID-19. Turning to the study itself: PBMCs, B-cell-depleted T cells, or T cells were the source of the cDNA or gDNA that made up the material.

A Seattle source enrolled patients during active infection and followed them longitudinally. In the original workflow: Amplifying reference gene primers gave estimates of nucleated cell counts. Profiled with immunoSEQ multiplex PCR; TCRdb holds only in-frame clones, not every one. Clone size and V and J calls were adopted from that table, with D and trimming inferred from the DNA. The table records about 170,000 clones, about 85% of them present only once. Deletions cut 6 bases from V and 8 bases from J, with 23 bases between. CDR1 is LGHDT and CDR2 is YNNKEL in the germline V gene (reference sequence). This CDR3 is 16 amino acids long.

Material: peripheral blood. The source is an elderly man with COVID-19, enrolled during active disease. The V gene is TRBV3-1 (or the pseudogene TRBV3-2), the J gene TRBJ1-3, with a possible D match to TRBD1 (6 bases). The CDR3 region has the DNA TGTGCCAGCAGTTCTTTAACCGGGACAAGGGGAGACACCATATATTTT. It codes for CASSSLTGTRGDTIYF.